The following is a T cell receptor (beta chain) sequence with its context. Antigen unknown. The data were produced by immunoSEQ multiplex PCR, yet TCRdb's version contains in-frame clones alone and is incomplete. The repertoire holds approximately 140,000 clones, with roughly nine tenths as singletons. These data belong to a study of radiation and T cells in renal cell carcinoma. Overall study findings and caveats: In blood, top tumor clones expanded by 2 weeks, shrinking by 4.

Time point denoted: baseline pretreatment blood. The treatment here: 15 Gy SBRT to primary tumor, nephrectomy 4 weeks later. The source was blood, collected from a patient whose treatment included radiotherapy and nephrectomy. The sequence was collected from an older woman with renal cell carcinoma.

The DNA for the CDR3 is TGTGCCAGCAGTTACTCGAACAGGGGCTACGAGCAGTACTTC. It yields the protein CASSYSNRGYEQYF. The chain uses TRBV6-5 and TRBJ2-7; 7 bases align to TRBD1. CDR1 is MNHEY, CDR2 SVGAGI, per germline. The CDR3 sequence is 14 residues long. Germline trimming cut 0 bases from V and 3 bases from J; bases unmatched to any gene: 2.